This T cell receptor beta chain was found in a study of cytomegalovirus exposure and HLA in healthy donors. As for this clone: The antigen is unknown.

Study conclusions and caveats: The study labeled approximately 150 TCR beta chains cytomegalovirus-associated. An observed cluster of highly shared sequence variants was recorded as a likely sequencing artifact. Later work found most CMV-associated TCR beta chains apparently HLA-restricted. Highest at DRB1 and lowest at HLA-C, TCR association rates differed among HLA loci in a later analysis.

PCR involved 60 Vbeta and 13 Jbeta primers. The protocol was immunoSEQ multiplex PCR, while the TCRdb copy is restricted to in-frame clones and leaves out a portion. The data contain some 190,000 clones, about 81% of them singletons. The germline CDR1 and CDR2 sequences are SGDLS and YYNGEE. The V gene end was trimmed by 0 bases and the J gene end by 1 base; junction bases not matched to a gene: 3. This CDR3 spans 15 amino acids. This chain links TRBV9 with TRBJ2-7, with TRBD2 identical over 8 bases. The sample taken for sequencing was PBMCs. The TCR comes from a man aged 30 to 39 in good health and CMV-seropositive. This CDR3 reads CASSVGAGVSYEQYF. Written as DNA, the CDR3 is TGTGCCAGCAGCGTAGGAGCGGGGGTTTCCTACGAGCAGTACTTC.